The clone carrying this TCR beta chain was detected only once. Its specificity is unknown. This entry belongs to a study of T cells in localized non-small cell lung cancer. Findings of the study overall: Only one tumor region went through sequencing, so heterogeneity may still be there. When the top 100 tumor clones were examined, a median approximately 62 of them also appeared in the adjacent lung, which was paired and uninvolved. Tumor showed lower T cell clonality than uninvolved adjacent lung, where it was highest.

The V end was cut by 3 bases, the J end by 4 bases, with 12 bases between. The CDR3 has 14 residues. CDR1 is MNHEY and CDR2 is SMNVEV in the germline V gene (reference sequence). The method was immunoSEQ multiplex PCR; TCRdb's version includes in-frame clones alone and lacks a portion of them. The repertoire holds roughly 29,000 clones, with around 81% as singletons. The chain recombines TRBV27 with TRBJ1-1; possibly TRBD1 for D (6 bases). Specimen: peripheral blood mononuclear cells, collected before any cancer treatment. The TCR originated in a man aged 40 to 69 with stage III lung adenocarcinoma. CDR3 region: CASSFGGGLTEAFF. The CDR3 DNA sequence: TGTGCCAGCAGTTTCGGGGGGGGGCTCACTGAAGCTTTCTTT.